The 32 T cell receptor beta chains given below trace back to one sample, sequenced in a study of shared clonotypes between healthy human individuals. Clones were sequenced by immunoSEQ multiplex PCR, and TCRdb holds only the in-frame ones, with some missing. The repertoire holds about 670,000 clones, with approximately 75% as singletons. The sequenced material came from memory CD4+ T cells sorted from blood. Subset reported: CD45RA-negative fraction. The receptors stem from a woman aged 30 to 39 in good health.

The sample holds one count of this clone. J is TRBJ1-5 and V is TRBV2; D not certain. In germline, CDR1 is SNHLY, CDR2 FYNNEI. The CDR3 runs 13 residues. V lost 0 bases to trimming and J lost 2 bases, with 2 bases between them. Here the CDR3 reads CASSEAGNQPQHF. CDR3 nucleotides: TGTGCCAGCAGTGAAGCCGGCAATCAGCCCCAGCATTTT.

This chain connects TRBV5-1 to TRBJ2-1, with TRBD2 identical over 15 bases. From germline, CDR1 is SGHRS and CDR2 YFSETQ. The J segment lost 1 base and the V segment lost 4 bases, leaving 6 bases of the junction unmatched. The CDR3 covers 18 residues. CDR3 protein: CASSAGTSGRLSYNEQFF. The CDR3 coding sequence is TGCGCCAGCAGCGCCGGGACTAGCGGGAGGCTATCCTACAATGAGCAGTTCTTC.

The DNA of the CDR3 is TGTGCCAGTAGTGACTACTCTGGGGCCAACGTCCTGACTTTC. It encodes CASSDYSGANVLTF. This rearrangement joins TRBV19 to TRBJ2-6, with a tentative D call TRBD2 (5 bases). Trimming cost V 5 bases and J 0 bases, with 5 bases left between them. The CDR3 sequence is 14 residues long. Germline CDR1 LNHDA, CDR2 SQIVND (reference sequence). Together with reference TRBV19 and TRBJ2-6, the CDR3 gives the full variable domain: DGGITQSPKYLFRKEGQNVTLSCEQNLNHDAMYWYRQDPGQGLRLIYYSQIVNDFQKGDIAEGYSVSREKKESFPLTVTSAQKNPTAFYLCASSDYSGANVLTFGAGSRLTVL.

The chain has TRBV7-9 and TRBJ1-3; the D gene is possibly TRBD1 (5 bases). This CDR3 region has 16 residues. Trimming took off 0 bases at V and 4 bases at J, with 13 bases between the two ends. Germline CDR1 and CDR2: SEHNR and FQNEAQ (reference sequence). In DNA, the CDR3 is TGTGCCAGCAGCTTAGCTTCGGCAGGGTCGGGAAACACCATATATTTT. This encodes CASSLASAGSGNTIYF. The full variable domain, with the rest looked up from reference TRBV7-9 and TRBJ1-3, is DTGVSQNPRHKITKRGQNVTFRCDPISEHNRLYWYRQTLGQGPEFLTYFQNEAQLEKSRLLSDRFSAERPKGSFSTLEIQRTEQGDSAMYLCASSLASAGSGNTIYFGEGSWLTVV.

The chain has TRBV27 and TRBJ2-7; D gene ambiguous. This CDR3 is 11 amino acids long. Germline V gene lookup returns CDR1 MNHEY and CDR2 SMNVEV (reference sequence). Deletions cut 10 bases from V and 4 bases from J, with 11 bases between. DNA for the CDR3: TGTGCCACCGGGCGGAGATACGAGCAGTACTTC. Translating it yields CATGRRYEQYF.

The CDR3 sequence: CASSYREFTGELFF. CDR3 in DNA: TGTGCCAGCAGCTACAGGGAATTTACCGGGGAGCTGTTTTTT. The chain links TRBV6-6 to TRBJ2-2, with a tentative D call TRBD1 (6 bases). The V end lost 6 bases, the J end lost 5 bases, and 13 bases lay between the germline ends. The length of the CDR3 is 14 residues. The V gene's germline CDR1 is MNHNY and CDR2 SVGAGI (reference sequence).

This clone was observed a few times. The chain employs TRBV19 and TRBJ1-2, with 7 bases fitting TRBD1. Unmatched junction bases numbered 5, after V lost 3 bases and J lost 7 bases. CDR1 is LNHDA and CDR2 is SQIVND in the germline V gene (reference sequence). CDR3 size: 13 residues. CDR3 DNA sequence: TGTGCCAGTAGTATGGACAGGATGGGTGGCTACACCTTC. This encodes CASSMDRMGGYTF.

This clone has a single count. The chain combines TRBV6-5 with TRBJ1-2; D call uncertain. The CDR3 consists of 12 residues. The germline V gene has CDR1 MNHEY and CDR2 SVGAGI. V lost 6 bases and J 3 bases, leaving 8 bases between the germline ends. The CDR3 sequence is CASSQADYGYTF. For the CDR3, the DNA is TGTGCCAGCAGCCAGGCAGACTATGGCTACACCTTC.

The chain is built from TRBV28 and TRBJ2-3, with 14 bases fitting TRBD2. This CDR3 comprises 16 residues. With 6 bases clipped from V and 4 bases from J, the junction kept 6 bases outside the gene matches. From germline, CDR1 is MDHEN and CDR2 SYDVKM. CDR3 bases: TGTGCCAGCAGCCAGAGGACTAGCGGGAGGCCAGATACGCAGTATTTT. It encodes CASSQRTSGRPDTQYF.

As regards this clone: The same CDR3 can be traced to other DNA sequences in this sample. The chain links TRBV9 to TRBJ2-7; 9 bases match TRBD1. J gave up 3 bases and V 0 bases, and 4 bases lay outside the gene matches. Germline CDR1 SGDLS, CDR2 YYNGEE. The CDR3 sequence is 15 residues long. In nucleotides, the CDR3 is TGTGCCAGCAGCGTAGGAGGGACAGGGATCTACGAGCAGTACTTC. Its protein product is CASSVGGTGIYEQYF.

The chain joins TRBV5-1 to TRBJ2-7; 9 bases line up with TRBD1. CDR3 length equals 15 residues. Germline V gene lookup returns CDR1 SGHRS and CDR2 YFSETQ. V shed 0 bases and J 2 bases; nucleotides not matched to a gene: 3. The CDR3 protein is CASSLERTGAYEQYF. The CDR3 nucleotides are TGCGCCAGCAGCTTGGAGAGGACAGGGGCCTACGAGCAGTACTTC.

The V gene is TRBV14, the J gene TRBJ2-7; D is possibly TRBD1 or TRBD2 (5 bases each). Germline CDR1 and CDR2: SGHDN and FVKESK. The CDR3 length is 15 residues. Trimming took off 1 base at V and 3 bases at J, with 13 bases between the two ends. The CDR3 loop is CASSQGTTGGYEQYF. The CDR3 bases are TGTGCCAGCAGCCAAGGTACGACTGGGGGCTACGAGCAGTACTTC.

This clone was detected only a few times. The chain links TRBV14 to TRBJ1-2, with D possibly matching TRBD1 (5 bases). The V gene's germline CDR1 is SGHDN and CDR2 FVKESK. V was pared by 2 bases and J by 4 bases, with 8 bases between. CDR3 length: 13 residues. In DNA form, the CDR3 reads TGTGCCAGCAGCCAATGGGACGGCTATGGCTACACCTTC. Translation gives CASSQWDGYGYTF.

This clone has more than one count but fewer than ten. The chain uses TRBV7-9 and TRBJ1-2; weak D call: TRBD1 (6 bases). The CDR3 is 15 amino acids. Trimming shortened V by 0 bases and J by 5 bases, and 13 bases separated the two germline ends. The germline gives CDR1 SEHNR, CDR2 FQNEAQ (reference sequence). Here the CDR3 reads CASSLATGLGYGYTF. DNA of the CDR3: TGTGCCAGCAGCTTAGCGACAGGCCTGGGGTATGGCTACACCTTC.

Comments on this clone: Other DNA sequences in this specimen translate into the identical CDR3. V usage is TRBV5-1 and J usage is TRBJ2-3, with D perhaps matching TRBD2 (5 bases). The CDR3 has 12 residues. V lost 4 bases to trimming and J lost 6 bases, with 9 bases between them. CDR1 and CDR2 (germline): SGHRS, YFSETQ. Here the CDR3 reads CASSPEGDTQYF. The CDR3 DNA reads TGCGCCAGCAGCCCCGAGGGCGATACGCAGTATTTT.

The rearrangement links TRBV6-1 to TRBJ2-4, with no clear D. Germline assignment: CDR1 MNHNS and CDR2 SASEGT. This CDR3 has 10 residues. Trimming took off 3 bases at V and 7 bases at J, with 1 base between the two ends. The DNA for the CDR3 is TGTGCCAGCAGTGATAACATTCAGTACTTC. This translates into CASSDNIQYF.

On this clone itself: Different DNA sequences within this sample yield the same CDR3. The rearrangement joins TRBV28 to TRBJ2-2; D gene unclear. The CDR3 has 12 residues. The ends were cut back, 7 bases at V and 4 bases at J, with 7 bases in the middle. Germline values: CDR1 MDHEN, CDR2 SYDVKM. CDR3 in amino acids: CASTRRTGELFF. CDR3 DNA: TGTGCCAGCACACGGCGCACCGGGGAGCTGTTTTTT.

This clone was recorded only once. The gene calls are TRBV19 and TRBJ1-5; D uncertain. Germline CDR1 and CDR2: LNHDA and SQIVND (reference sequence). Trimming left V 4 bases short and J 7 bases short, with 8 bases between. The CDR3 length is 12 residues. CDR3 nucleotides: TGTGCCAGTAGTAATGGCGCCCAGCCCCAGCATTTT. Translating it yields CASSNGAQPQHF.

Regarding this clone: At the DNA level, this CDR3 is encoded by other sequences in the same sample as well. The chain has TRBV6-1 and TRBJ1-4, with 9 bases aligning to TRBD1. The CDR3 is 13 residues long. V was clipped by 6 bases and J by 6 bases; unmatched bases: 2. Looked up from germline, CDR1 is MNHNS and CDR2 is SASEGT. Here the CDR3 DNA reads TGTGCCAGCAGCCGGGACAGGGATGAAAAACTGTTTTTT. Its protein product is CASSRDRDEKLFF.

The chain recombines TRBV27 with TRBJ1-1; D might be TRBD1 (6 bases). Trimming stripped 3 bases from V and 1 base from J, with 9 bases between. Germline CDR1 is MNHEY and CDR2 is SMNVEV (reference sequence). This CDR3 is 14 amino acids long. This CDR3 is CASSLNRANTEAFF. In nucleotides, the CDR3 is TGTGCCAGCAGTTTGAACAGGGCGAACACTGAAGCTTTCTTT.

This rearrangement joins TRBV7-9 to TRBJ1-1; 7 positions agree with TRBD1. Germline trimming cut 4 bases from V and 7 bases from J; bases unmatched to any gene: 9. Germline V gives CDR1 SEHNR, CDR2 FQNEAQ (reference sequence). The CDR3 length is 14 residues. In nucleotides, the CDR3 is TGTGCCAGCAGCTCCCAGACAGGGATCGATGAAGCTTTCTTT. Its translation: CASSSQTGIDEAFF.

Here the CDR3 DNA reads TGTGCCATCAGTGAGCAGTCCGGATCCTACGAGCAGTACTTC. The encoded protein is CAISEQSGSYEQYF. The chain joins TRBV10-3 to TRBJ2-7; D gene uncertain. The germline CDR1 and CDR2 sequences are ENHRY and SYGVKD. The V end lost 2 bases, the J end lost 1 base, and 9 bases lay between the germline ends. The CDR3 covers 14 residues.

The rearrangement links TRBV11-2 to TRBJ1-2; 7 nucleotides agree with TRBD1. This CDR3 comprises 14 residues. CDR1 SGHAT and CDR2 FQNNGV come from the germline V gene. With 0 bases clipped from V and 4 bases from J, the junction kept 2 bases outside the gene matches. CDR3: CASSLEDRVYGYTF. The CDR3, as DNA: TGTGCCAGCAGCTTAGAAGACAGGGTCTATGGCTACACCTTC.

V usage is TRBV7-3 and J usage is TRBJ2-1; weak D call: TRBD1 (6 bases). V was pared by 5 bases and J by 7 bases, with 18 bases between. The V gene's germline CDR1 is SGHTA and CDR2 FQGTGA. The CDR3 is made up of 15 amino acids. CDR3 in amino acids: CASSIKTGSTNEQFF. The CDR3 region has the DNA TGTGCCAGCAGCATTAAGACAGGTTCAACTAATGAGCAGTTCTTC.

The chain links TRBV5-6 to TRBJ1-4; D possibly corresponds to TRBD1 (5 bases). V gave up 0 bases and J gave up 8 bases, with 8 bases separating them. The CDR3 covers 13 residues. Germline CDR1 is SGHDT and CDR2 is YYEEEE. DNA of the CDR3: TGTGCCAGCAGCTTGGTGGCAGGGGAAAAACTGTTTTTT. Its protein product is CASSLVAGEKLFF.

The gene calls are TRBV6-5 and TRBJ2-2; D may be TRBD1 (6 bases). V was cut by 6 bases and J by 7 bases, with 18 bases left in between. The germline CDR1 and CDR2 sequences are MNHEY and SVGAGI. CDR3 length: 15 residues. CDR3 sequence reads: CASSLTGRVVGELFF. DNA for the CDR3: TGTGCCAGCAGCCTTACAGGGAGAGTTGTCGGGGAGCTGTTTTTT.

This chain connects TRBV4-2 to TRBJ2-2; D is unclear. Trimming removed 0 bases at V and 2 bases at J, with 7 bases between. CDR1 is LGHNA and CDR2 is YNFKEQ in the germline V gene. This CDR3 region has 15 residues. CDR3 residues: CASSQDLRNTGELFF. CDR3 coding DNA: TGTGCCAGCAGCCAAGACCTCAGAAACACCGGGGAGCTGTTTTTT.

J is TRBJ2-3 and V is TRBV7-9, with 9 bases aligning to TRBD1. The CDR3 runs to 16 residues. Trimming cost V 4 bases and J 6 bases; bases outside gene matches: 11. The V gene's germline CDR1 is SEHNR and CDR2 FQNEAQ (reference sequence). CDR3 nucleotide sequence: TGTGCCAGCAGCTCACCCGGGACAGGGTTGAGGGATACGCAGTATTTT. Its translation: CASSSPGTGLRDTQYF.

The rearrangement uses TRBV5-1 and TRBJ2-1; 14 bases match TRBD2. J gave up 7 bases and V 0 bases, and 3 bases lay outside the gene matches. This CDR3 comprises 16 residues. Germline-derived CDR1 and CDR2 are SGHRS and YFSETQ. This CDR3 reads CASSLGTSGRLNEQFF. The DNA for the CDR3 is TGCGCCAGCAGCTTGGGGACTAGCGGGAGGTTGAATGAGCAGTTCTTC.

The chain links TRBV18 to TRBJ2-2; no reliable D call. The germline V gene has CDR1 KGHSH and CDR2 LQKENI. The CDR3 has 13 residues. The V end lost 2 bases, the J end lost 4 bases, and 5 bases lay between the germline ends. As DNA, the CDR3 is TGTGCCAGCTCACCAACGGGCACCGGGGAGCTGTTTTTT. It is translated as CASSPTGTGELFF.

The V and J genes are TRBV28 and TRBJ1-1; D might be TRBD1 (6 bases). CDR1 and CDR2 from the germline V gene are MDHEN and SYDVKM. The V end was cut by 6 bases, the J end by 0 bases, with 23 bases between. The CDR3 runs to 18 residues. Here the CDR3 DNA reads TGTGCCAGCAGCCTAGGAGGGGGGCCAATACTCTTGAACACTGAAGCTTTCTTT. This translates into CASSLGGGPILLNTEAFF.

This clone appeared a single time. Other DNA sequences of this sample code for an identical CDR3. CDR3 amino acids: CASSLGWGGYGYTF. The CDR3 nucleotides are TGCGCCAGCAGCTTGGGATGGGGTGGCTATGGCTACACCTTC. The chain is built from TRBV5-1 and TRBJ1-2; D is unresolved. The CDR3 is 14 amino acids. Germline V CDR1 and CDR2: SGHRS, YFSETQ. Trimming removed 0 bases from V and 4 bases from J, with 10 bases in between.